The rows below give T cell receptor beta chains drawn from one sample of a study of Ad26.COV2.S vaccination and SARS-CoV-2 variants. Sequenced by immunoSEQ multiplex PCR; TCRdb stores in-frame clones only, minus some. The table lists around 45,000 clones, about 80% of them singletons, with approximately 44% in the top ten. The material sequenced was peripheral blood, taken after recovery from COVID-19. The receptors were gathered from a human donor who had recovered from COVID-19. Both conserved end residues are part of each CDR3. D genes are given only for firm matches.

v_call cdr3_length d_call cdr3_aa
TRBV3-1/TRBV3-2 14 - CASSPTGGNQPQHF
TRBV11-2 14 - CASSLGWAGDTQYF
TRBV12-5 15 - CASGLELNGGETQYF
TRBV9 14 - CASSVGQKNEKLFF
TRBV9 15 TRBD2 CASSTTSGGTDTQYF
TRBV27 14 - CASSLYGQGYGYTF
TRBV27 14 TRBD1 CASSEDRGWEKLFF
TRBV24-1 15 TRBD2 CATRGASGRQDTQYF
TRBV5-1 18 TRBD1 CASSLRVTTGDEADTQYF
TRBV19 15 TRBD1 CASSAPGTAYEKLFF
TRBV24-1 12 - CATSDGRYGYTF
TRBV10-1 16 - CASSESSGSSGNTIYF
TRBV29-1 12 - CSVLQGKDEAFF
TRBV7-8 13 TRBD1 CALKGAENTEAFF
TRBV27 16 - CASATILAQAWETQYF
TRBV3-1/TRBV3-2 15 - CASSQGSRGYQPQHF
TRBV28 13 TRBD2 CASSRSGGYEQYF
TRBV5-6 13 - CASSRDFTDTQYF
TRBV10-3 12 - CAISERGTEAFF
TRBV7-9 14 - CASSLVLAGGELFF
TRBV3-1/TRBV3-2 14 - CASSHRDRGDTQYF
TRBV2 14 TRBD1 CATNRQGTQETQYF
TRBV20-1 13 - CSASGTTSYGYTF
TRBV20-1 14 TRBD2 CSASTREGFGEQFF
TRBV20-1 11 - CSARDMEGYTF
TRBV18 13 TRBD1 CASSPRTGLEAFF
TRBV20-1 11 TRBD1 CSAYDRGGYTF
TRBV5-1 21 TRBD2 CASSPTLLAGGVPASTDTQYF
TRBV2 16 - CASSIGGGGSNQPQHF
TRBV5-1 14 - CASSLEQNNSPLHF
TRBV6-5 15 - CASSRSGAPRETQYF
TRBV7-9 16 - CASSLVRVSGANVLTF
TRBV6-1 15 - CASSEAGGLINEQFF
TRBV5-1 14 - CASSLGTRGDTQYF
TRBV2 13 - CASSGGPSYGYTF
TRBV9 16 TRBD1 CASSVTQGLSNYGYTF
TRBV6-1 12 TRBD1 CASRQGANEQFF
TRBV27 14 - CASSVSGVIPEAFF
TRBV24-1 11 - CATSDLDGYTF
TRBV5-6 17 - CASSPEVWRGAYNEQFF
TRBV5-5 16 TRBD2 CASSFRLAGGPWEQYF
TRBV5-1 15 - CATQDGYSSYNEQFF
TRBV11-2 18 - CASSFRGKVDGSYNEQFF
TRBV4-1 12 - CASSQGGEKLFF
TRBV5-1 13 - CASSFTVDYGYTF
TRBV12-5 15 - CASGLPDRANYGYTF
TRBV27 16 - CASSPSTGRPSYEQYF
TRBV3-1/TRBV3-2 15 - CASSQTRQLTGELFF